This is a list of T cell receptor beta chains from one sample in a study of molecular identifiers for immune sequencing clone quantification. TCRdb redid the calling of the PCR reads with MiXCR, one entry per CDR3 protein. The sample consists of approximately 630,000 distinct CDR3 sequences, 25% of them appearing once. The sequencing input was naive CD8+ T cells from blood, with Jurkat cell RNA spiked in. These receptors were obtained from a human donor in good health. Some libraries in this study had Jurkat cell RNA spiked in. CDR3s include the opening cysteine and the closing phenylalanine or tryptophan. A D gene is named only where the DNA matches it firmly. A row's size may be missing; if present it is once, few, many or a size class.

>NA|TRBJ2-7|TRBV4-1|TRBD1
CASSQNPPGTGDYEQYF
TGCGCCAGCAGCCAGAACCCCCCCGGGACAGGGGACTACGAGCAGTACTTC
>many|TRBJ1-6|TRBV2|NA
CASSEWGATNSPLHF
TGTGCCAGCAGTGAATGGGGGGCTACCAATTCACCCCTCCACTTT
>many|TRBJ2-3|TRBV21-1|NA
CASSKVLAGTRCGDTQYF
TGTGCCAGCAGCAAAGTACTAGCGGGAACACGTTGTGGAGATACGCAGTATTTT
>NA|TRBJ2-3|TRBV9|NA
CASSVVVGSHGDRQYF
TGTGCCAGCAGCGTAGTGGTCGGGAGTCATGGAGATAGGCAGTATTTT
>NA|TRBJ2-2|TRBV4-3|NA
CASSQDHGGPTGELFF
TGCGCCAGCAGCCAAGATCACGGGGGTCCCACCGGGGAGCTGTTTTTT
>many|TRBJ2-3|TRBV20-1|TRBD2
CSARPGTSEITDTQYF
TGCAGTGCTCGACCCGGGACTAGCGAGATCACAGATACGCAGTATTTT
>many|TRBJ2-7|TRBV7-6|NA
CASSLGWSYEQYF
TGTGCCAGCAGTTTGGGATGGTCGTACGAGCAGTACTTC
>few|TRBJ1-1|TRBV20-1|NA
CSAPTPRAMNTEAFF
TGCAGTGCTCCTACCCCAAGGGCCATGAACACTGAAGCTTTCTTT
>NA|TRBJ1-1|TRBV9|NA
CASSVEGLEAFF
TGTGCCAGCAGCGTAGAGGGTCTTGAAGCTTTCTTT
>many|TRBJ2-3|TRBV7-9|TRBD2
CASSSSQGPLAGKYTDTQYF
TGTGCCAGCAGCTCTAGCCAAGGACCCCTAGCGGGGAAGTACACAGATACGCAGTATTTT
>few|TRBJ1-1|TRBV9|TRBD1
CASSDTGGPTEAFF
TGTGCCAGCAGCGATACAGGGGGGCCCACTGAAGCTTTCTTT
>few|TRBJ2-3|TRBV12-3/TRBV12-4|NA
CASSLAMGPSAPQYF
TGTGCCAGCAGTTTAGCTATGGGTCCGAGTGCCCCCCAGTATTTT
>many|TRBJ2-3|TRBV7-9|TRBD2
CASSTYGGLAGPTDTQYF
TGTGCCAGCAGCACTTACGGCGGGCTAGCGGGACCCACAGATACGCAGTATTTT
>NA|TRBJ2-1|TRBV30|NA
CAWKMWDEQFF
TGTGCCTGGAAGATGTGGGATGAGCAGTTCTTC
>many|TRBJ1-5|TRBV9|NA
CASSVGFDQPQHF
TGTGCCAGCAGCGTAGGATTTGATCAGCCCCAGCATTTT
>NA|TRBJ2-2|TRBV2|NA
CASSETPLGEYTGELFF
TGTGCCAGCAGTGAAACCCCCTTGGGGGAGTACACCGGGGAGCTGTTTTTT
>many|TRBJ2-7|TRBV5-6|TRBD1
CASSFPGTGHYEQYF
TGTGCCAGCAGCTTTCCCGGGACAGGGCACTACGAGCAGTACTTC
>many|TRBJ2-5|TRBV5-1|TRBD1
CASRGDSQETQYF
TGCGCCAGCAGAGGGGACAGCCAAGAGACCCAGTACTTC
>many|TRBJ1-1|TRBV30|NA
CACQMNTEAFF
TGTGCCTGTCAGATGAACACTGAAGCTTTCTTT
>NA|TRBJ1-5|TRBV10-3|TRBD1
CAISETTGGNQPQHF
TGTGCCATCAGTGAGACGACAGGGGGCAATCAGCCCCAGCATTTT
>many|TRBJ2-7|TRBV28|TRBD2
CASLGLAAYEQYF
TGTGCCAGTCTGGGACTAGCGGCTTACGAGCAGTACTTC
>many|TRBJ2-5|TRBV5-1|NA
CASSDIEGVGETQYF
TGCGCCAGCAGCGACATCGAGGGGGTCGGGGAGACCCAGTACTTC
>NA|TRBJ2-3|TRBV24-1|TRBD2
CATRPLAGNTDTQYF
TGTGCCACCCGTCCTCTAGCGGGAAACACAGATACGCAGTATTTT
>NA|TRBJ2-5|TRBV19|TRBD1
CASSITGGTETQYF
TGTGCCAGTAGTATCACAGGGGGCACCGAGACCCAGTACTTC
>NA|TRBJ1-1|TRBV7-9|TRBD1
CASSQPDRDRTEAFF
TGTGCCAGCAGCCAACCGGACAGGGACAGAACTGAAGCTTTCTTT
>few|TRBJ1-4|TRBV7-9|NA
CASSDQNAEKLFF
TGTGCCAGCAGCGACCAGAACGCAGAAAAACTGTTTTTT
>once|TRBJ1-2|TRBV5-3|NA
CASRSPTSPGGYTF
TGTGCCAGCAGGTCACCAACTTCGCCTGGTGGCTACACCTTC
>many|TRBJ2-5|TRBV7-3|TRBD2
CASSTGTSGETQYF
TGTGCCAGCAGCACTGGGACTAGCGGAGAGACCCAGTACTTC
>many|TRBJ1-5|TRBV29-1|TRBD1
CSVEVEGASQPQHF
TGCAGCGTTGAAGTGGAGGGGGCAAGTCAGCCCCAGCATTTT
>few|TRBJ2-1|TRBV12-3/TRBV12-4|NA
CASRGRGNEQFF
TGTGCCAGCAGGGGACGGGGGAATGAGCAGTTCTTC
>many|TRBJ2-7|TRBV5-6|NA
CASSLVGAVHEQYF
TGTGCCAGCAGCTTGGTAGGGGCGGTCCACGAGCAGTACTTC
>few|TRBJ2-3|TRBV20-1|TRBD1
CSARAYPAPGDRGVSTDTQYF
TGCAGTGCTAGAGCCTACCCAGCCCCCGGGGACAGGGGGGTTAGCACAGATACGCAGTATTTT
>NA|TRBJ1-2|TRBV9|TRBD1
CASSQGDANYGYTF
TGTGCCAGCAGCCAGGGGGACGCTAACTATGGCTACACCTTC
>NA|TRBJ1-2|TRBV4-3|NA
CASSPDSPADGYTF
TGCGCCAGCAGCCCAGACTCTCCGGCGGATGGCTACACCTTC
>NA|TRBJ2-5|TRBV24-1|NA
CATGTLAVNQETQYF
TGTGCCACCGGGACGTTAGCGGTAAACCAAGAGACCCAGTACTTC
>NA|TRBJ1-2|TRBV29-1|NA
CSVVGGRVNYGYTF
TGCAGCGTTGTTGGTGGCAGGGTAAACTATGGCTACACCTTC
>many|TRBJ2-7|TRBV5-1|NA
CASSLEGFTYEQYF
TGCGCCAGCAGCTTGGAGGGATTCACCTACGAGCAGTACTTC
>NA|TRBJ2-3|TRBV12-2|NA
CASRLVSVQNCTDTQYF
TGTGCAAGTCGCTTAGTCTCGGTTCAGAACTGCACAGATACGCAGTATTTT
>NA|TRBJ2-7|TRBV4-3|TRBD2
CASSRGLAISYEQYF
TGCGCCAGCAGCCGAGGACTAGCTATATCCTACGAGCAGTACTTC
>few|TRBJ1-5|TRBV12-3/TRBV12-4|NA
CASSFRTSGQPQHF
TGTGCCAGCAGTTTTCGGACGTCTGGACAGCCCCAGCATTTT
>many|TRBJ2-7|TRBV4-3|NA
CASSPAYSAYEQYF
TGCGCCAGCAGCCCCGCCTACTCCGCCTACGAGCAGTACTTC